Below are 32 T cell receptor beta chains sequenced from a single sample in a study of T cells in Graves' hyperthyroidism and ophthalmopathy. Using RNA transcripts as the source, TCR beta CDR3 regions were amplified. The TCR CDR3 first-round RT-PCR relied on the HTBI primer set. TCRdb redid the calling of the multiplex PCR reads with MiXCR, one entry per CDR3 protein. The profile shows approximately 610,000 distinct CDR3 sequences, over 12% of them singletons. The source material was blood. These receptors all stem from a woman aged 40 to 50 with Graves' ophthalmopathy.

There are many counts of this clonotype. The V and J genes are TRBV24-1 and TRBJ2-7, with 12 nucleotides matching TRBD1. The junction had 7 bases not matched to a gene; V was cut back by 4 bases and J by 4 bases. The CDR3 contains 16 residues. Germline values: CDR1 KGHDR, CDR2 SFDVKD. The chain's CDR3 is CATSDEGTGGKYEQYF. CDR3 coding DNA: TGTGCCACCAGTGACGAAGGGACAGGGGGCAAATACGAGCAGTACTTC.

The chain couples TRBV18 to TRBJ1-2; a weak D match, TRBD1 (5 bases). The V gene's germline CDR1 is KGHSH and CDR2 LQKENI. The ends were cut back, 4 bases at V and 8 bases at J, with 17 bases in the middle. The CDR3 contains 14 residues. In DNA form, the CDR3 reads TGTGCCAGCTCACTGGACGGGACGGCTTGGGGCTACACCTTC. Translated, it gives CASSLDGTAWGYTF.

This clonotype was found many times. J is TRBJ2-7 and V is TRBV28, with D tentatively TRBD1 (5 bases). The CDR3 loop spans 14 amino acids. Trimming took off 8 bases at V and 3 bases at J, with 17 bases between the two ends. Germline V gene lookup returns CDR1 MDHEN and CDR2 SYDVKM. The CDR3 sequence: CASPWGTEDYEQYF. The CDR3 bases are TGTGCCAGCCCATGGGGCACAGAGGACTACGAGCAGTACTTC.

This clonotype has ten or more counts. The CDR3 sequence is CAWIPVTEAFF. CDR3 sequence (DNA): TGTGCCTGGATACCGGTCACTGAAGCTTTCTTT. V gene TRBV30 combines with J gene TRBJ1-1; D is undetermined. The V end was cut by 4 bases, the J end by 4 bases, with 7 bases between. The CDR3 totals 11 residues. The germline CDR1 and CDR2 sequences are GTSNPN and SVGIG (reference sequence).

This clonotype was detected ten times or more. The chain has TRBV19 and TRBJ2-5; D is perhaps TRBD1 or TRBD2 (5 bases each). This CDR3 spans 15 amino acids. Looked up from germline, CDR1 is LNHDA and CDR2 is SQIVND (reference sequence). V gave up 3 bases and J gave up 1 base, with 12 bases separating them. CDR3 sequence: CASSIWGRSQETQYF. The CDR3 DNA sequence: TGTGCCAGTAGTATCTGGGGACGCAGCCAAGAGACCCAGTACTTC.

This chain links TRBV20-1 with TRBJ2-7; no firm D call. The germline V gene has CDR1 DFQATT and CDR2 SNEGSKA (reference sequence). The CDR3 has 13 residues. Trimming left V 5 bases short and J 2 bases short, with 13 bases between. The CDR3 is CSALGFGAYEQYF. In DNA, the CDR3 is TGCAGTGCTCTCGGCTTCGGCGCCTACGAGCAGTACTTC.

This clonotype was seen at least ten times. The chain combines TRBV4-1 with TRBJ2-7; TRBD1 aligns across 7 bases. Germline-derived CDR1 and CDR2 are MGHRA and YSYEKL. J was trimmed by 0 bases and V by 1 base; bases with no gene match: 0. The CDR3 contains 14 residues. CDR3 protein: CASSQGDSSYEQYF. The CDR3 coding sequence is TGCGCCAGCAGCCAAGGGGACAGCTCCTACGAGCAGTACTTC.

This clonotype was observed a few times. The J gene is TRBJ2-7, the V gene TRBV11-1; 10 bases fit TRBD2. Unmatched junction bases numbered 10, after V lost 2 bases and J lost 0 bases. CDR1 SGHAT and CDR2 FQDESV come from the germline V gene (reference sequence). This CDR3 has 18 amino acids. CDR3 amino acids: CASSLLVSGRTFSYEQYF. As DNA, the CDR3 is TGTGCCAGCAGCTTACTTGTTAGCGGGAGGACTTTCTCCTACGAGCAGTACTTC.

The V gene is TRBV28, the J gene TRBJ1-1, with unresolved D. The V gene lost 3 bases and the J gene lost 1 base, with 18 bases spanning the gap. Per the germline V gene, CDR1 is MDHEN and CDR2 is SYDVKM. This CDR3 comprises 17 residues. The CDR3 here is CASSLGIGAGRNTEAFF. The CDR3 bases are TGTGCCAGCAGTTTGGGGATCGGAGCAGGAAGGAACACTGAAGCTTTCTTT.

This clonotype appeared many times. V is TRBV5-1 and J is TRBJ1-5; D not resolved. V lost 0 bases to trimming and J lost 3 bases, with 10 bases between them. CDR1 SGHRS and CDR2 YFSETQ come from the germline V gene. This CDR3 region has 15 residues. The CDR3 loop reads CASSLVAGPNQPQHF. The CDR3 coding sequence is TGCGCCAGCAGCTTGGTTGCAGGCCCCAATCAGCCCCAGCATTTT.

This clonotype was seen repeatedly, ten times or more. The rearrangement joins TRBV6-1 to TRBJ1-1, with a tentative D call TRBD1 (6 bases). The CDR3 covers 14 residues. The germline V gene encodes CDR1 MNHNS and CDR2 SASEGT. V lost 4 bases and J 1 base, leaving 10 bases between the germline ends. The CDR3 DNA reads as TGTGCCAGCAGTGTGTGGGGGCAGAACACTGAAGCTTTCTTT. This gives the protein CASSVWGQNTEAFF.

The CDR3 DNA is TGCGCCAGCAGCCAAGGGGCGAGGGGGCCCGAAGCTTTCTTT. Its translation: CASSQGARGPEAFF. The rearrangement joins TRBV4-3 to TRBJ1-1; 7 bases are a match to TRBD1. Germline V gene lookup returns CDR1 LGHNA and CDR2 YSLEER. V shed 1 base, J shed 8 bases, and the junction held 7 bases outside the gene matches. The CDR3 runs to 14 residues.

This clonotype was detected many times. V is TRBV7-3 and J is TRBJ2-5; TRBD2 agrees at 8 bases. Per the germline V gene, CDR1 is SGHTA and CDR2 is FQGTGA. The CDR3 sequence is 17 residues long. The junction had 15 bases not matched to a gene; V was cut back by 8 bases and J by 1 base. CDR3 sequence (DNA): TGTGCCAGCCCTTGGGTTGGGGCTAGCGGGTGCCAAGAGACCCAGTACTTC. Its translation: CASPWVGASGCQETQYF. The full variable domain, with the rest looked up from reference TRBV7-3 and TRBJ2-5, is GAGVSQTPSNKVTEKGKYVELRCDPISGHTALYWYRQSLGQGPEFLIYFQGTGAADDSGLPNDRFFAVRPEGSVSTLKIQRTERGDSAVYLCASPWVGASGCQETQYFGPGTRLLVL.

V usage is TRBV3-1 and J usage is TRBJ2-5, with TRBD2 matching over 13 bases. CDR3 length: 18 residues. Germline CDR1 is LGHDT and CDR2 is YNNKEL (reference sequence). V lost 0 bases to trimming and J lost 5 bases; unmatched junction nucleotides: 9. CDR3 sequence: CASSQERTSGSFWETQYF. Here the CDR3 DNA reads TGTGCCAGCAGCCAAGAGAGGACTAGCGGGAGTTTCTGGGAGACCCAGTACTTC.

This clonotype was counted between two and nine times. This chain links TRBV19 with TRBJ1-1, with a possible D match to TRBD1 (5 bases). The V end lost 2 bases, the J end lost 4 bases, and 8 bases lay between the germline ends. Germline V gene sequence: CDR1 LNHDA, CDR2 SQIVND (reference sequence). The CDR3 sequence is 13 residues long. CDR3 amino acids: CASSIRRGTEAFF. The CDR3 bases are TGTGCCAGTAGTATAAGAAGGGGCACTGAAGCTTTCTTT.

In its sample, this clonotype was seen many times. The chain combines TRBV29-1 with TRBJ1-2, with D uncertain. The CDR3 totals 12 residues. Germline loops: CDR1 SQVTM, CDR2 ANQGSEA. Trimming removed 0 bases at V and 6 bases at J, with 8 bases between. Here the CDR3 reads CSVEDLADGYTF. CDR3 in DNA: TGCAGCGTTGAAGATCTCGCGGATGGCTACACCTTC.

By sample share, this clonotype is medium-sized (0.01 to 0.1%). This sequence joins TRBV27 and TRBJ1-1; TRBD1 aligns across 8 bases. Germline trimming cut 4 bases from V and 4 bases from J; bases unmatched to any gene: 8. Germline-derived CDR1 and CDR2 are MNHEY and SMNVEV (reference sequence). CDR3 length equals 15 residues. The chain's CDR3 is CASSSPDRGVTEAFF. CDR3 coding DNA: TGTGCCAGCAGTTCCCCCGACAGGGGAGTCACTGAAGCTTTCTTT.

This clonotype has ten or more counts. This rearrangement joins TRBV19 to TRBJ2-7; D uncertain. The germline V and J ends were trimmed by 2 bases and 2 bases, with 10 bases remaining between them. This CDR3 is built from 14 residues. The germline gives CDR1 LNHDA, CDR2 SQIVND (reference sequence). The CDR3 protein is CASSISRGPYEQYF. DNA for the CDR3: TGTGCCAGTAGTATAAGTCGCGGACCCTACGAGCAGTACTTC. Looking up the rest from reference TRBV19 and TRBJ2-7 gives the full variable domain: DGGITQSPKYLFRKEGQNVTLSCEQNLNHDAMYWYRQDPGQGLRLIYYSQIVNDFQKGDIAEGYSVSREKKESFPLTVTSAQKNPTAFYLCASSISRGPYEQYFGPGTRLTVT.

This clonotype showed up many times. CDR3 region: CATREGPNTEAFF. The CDR3 DNA reads as TGTGCCACGCGAGAGGGTCCGAACACTGAAGCTTTCTTT. V usage is TRBV10-3 and J usage is TRBJ1-1; D is unclear. The CDR3 extends over 13 amino acids. V was trimmed by 10 bases and J by 1 base, leaving 13 bases between them. Looked up from germline, CDR1 is ENHRY and CDR2 is SYGVKD.

The CDR3 DNA follows: TGTGCCAGCAGAAGAGGGGCAGCGGGAGTCGGCGAGCAGTACTTC. Its translation is CASRRGAAGVGEQYF. The chain carries TRBV6-2 or TRBV6-3 and TRBJ2-7; 8 bases align to TRBD2. The CDR3 runs to 15 residues. Germline-derived CDR1 and CDR2 are MNHEY and SVGEGT. J gave up 6 bases and V 6 bases, and 13 bases lay outside the gene matches.

As for this clonotype: A much bigger clone sits one base away, suggesting this may be a read error. The genes are TRBV12-5 and TRBJ1-2; tentative D call: TRBD1 (5 bases). In germline, CDR1 is LGHNT, CDR2 FRNRAP. The CDR3 has 14 residues. Trimming removed 6 bases from V and 4 bases from J, with 15 bases in between. CDR3 residues: CASGRDGASYGYTF. The CDR3 DNA reads TGTGCTAGTGGCCGAGACGGGGCCTCCTATGGCTACACCTTC.

This clonotype was seen at least ten times. The gene calls are TRBV6-2 or TRBV6-3 and TRBJ2-7; the match to TRBD2 covers 10 bases. This CDR3 has 14 residues. Per germline, CDR1 MNHEY and CDR2 SVGEGT. Germline trimming cut 2 bases from V and 5 bases from J; bases unmatched to any gene: 3. In DNA form, the CDR3 reads TGTGCCAGCAGTTACGCTAGCGGGAGCAACGAGCAGTACTTC. Its protein is CASSYASGSNEQYF.

This clonotype was counted at least ten times. The rearrangement links TRBV5-1 to TRBJ1-5; D remains ambiguous. Between the trimmed V and J ends, which lost 1 base and 0 bases, there was a span of 20 bases. The CDR3 runs 19 residues. The germline CDR1 and CDR2 sequences are SGHRS and YFSETQ. The CDR3 protein is CASSLIYIGSPDSNQPQHF. The CDR3 region has the DNA TGCGCCAGCAGCTTGATCTATATCGGATCCCCTGATAGCAATCAGCCCCAGCATTTT.

This clonotype was seen a handful of times. A read error is possible here, since a much larger clone lies one base away. This sequence joins TRBV20-1 and TRBJ2-7; D is unclear. Germline CDR1 is DFQATT and CDR2 is SNEGSKA (reference sequence). The CDR3 has 13 amino acids. The CDR3 region is CSARGENSYGQYF. The CDR3 nucleotides read TGCAGTGCTCGTGGAGAAAACTCCTACGGGCAGTACTTC.

This clonotype was seen at least ten times. The V call is TRBV6-1, the J call TRBJ1-1; D might be TRBD1 (6 bases). The V gene's germline CDR1 is MNHNS and CDR2 SASEGT. V was cut by 0 bases and J by 0 bases, with 11 bases left in between. The CDR3 extends over 16 amino acids. This CDR3 reads CASSEAGDNVNTEAFF. The CDR3, as DNA: TGTGCCAGCAGTGAAGCTGGGGACAATGTGAACACTGAAGCTTTCTTT.

The chain is built from TRBV5-1 and TRBJ2-7, with 11 bases lining up with TRBD2. Germline CDR1 SGHRS, CDR2 YFSETQ. Trimming cost V 4 bases and J 0 bases; bases outside gene matches: 6. The CDR3 runs 16 residues. The CDR3 DNA follows: TGCGCCAGCAGCCCGTGGGGGACTAGCGGCTCCTACGAGCAGTACTTC. Translated: CASSPWGTSGSYEQYF.

The sample holds a few counts of this clonotype. The chain carries TRBV19 and TRBJ1-1; weak D call: TRBD1 (5 bases). CDR1 LNHDA and CDR2 SQIVND come from the germline V gene (reference sequence). The V and J ends lost 7 bases and 7 bases respectively, with 10 bases between them. This CDR3 region has 11 residues. CDR3 amino acids: CASKGTIEAFF. DNA of the CDR3: TGTGCCAGTAAAGGGACTATTGAAGCTTTCTTT.

This clonotype occurred many times. The chain carries TRBV12-5 and TRBJ1-1; D is uncertain. From germline, CDR1 is LGHNT and CDR2 FRNRAP. The CDR3 contains 13 residues. V was clipped by 6 bases and J by 7 bases, with 15 bases between them. The CDR3 coding sequence is TGTGCTAGTGGATTTGGTCGGACCGATGAAGCTTTCTTT. It is translated as CASGFGRTDEAFF.

This clonotype has at least ten counts. This chain's CDR3 is CASIQGADNQPQHF. The CDR3 DNA reads TGTGCCAGCATCCAGGGGGCTGACAATCAGCCCCAGCATTTT. V usage is TRBV28 and J usage is TRBJ1-5; 8 nucleotides agree with TRBD1. Germline loops: CDR1 MDHEN, CDR2 SYDVKM. This CDR3 spans 14 amino acids. The J segment lost 3 bases and the V segment lost 7 bases, leaving 5 bases of the junction unmatched.

The sample holds many counts of this clonotype. The rearrangement links TRBV6-2 or TRBV6-3 to TRBJ1-1; possibly TRBD1 for D (5 bases). Germline CDR1 reads MNHEY; CDR2 reads SVGEGT. This CDR3 region has 15 residues. Trimming took 2 bases from V and 0 from J, leaving 10 bases between them. CDR3: CASSYNRNMNTEAFF. For the CDR3, the DNA is TGTGCCAGCAGTTACAACAGGAACATGAACACTGAAGCTTTCTTT.

This clonotype has at least ten counts. V is TRBV6-5 and J is TRBJ2-7; weak D call: TRBD1 (9 bases). V gave up 7 bases and J gave up 3 bases, with 16 bases separating them. The CDR3 length is 14 residues. Germline CDR1 and CDR2: MNHEY and SVGAGI. The CDR3 DNA reads as TGTGCCAGCACCCGGGGGGGACAGGGCTACGAGCAGTACTTC. Its translation is CASTRGGQGYEQYF.

This clonotype was observed at least ten times. The chain recombines TRBV27 with TRBJ2-7; D is ambiguous. With 1 base removed from V and 0 bases from J, the gap between germline ends came to 10 bases. The CDR3 extends over 15 amino acids. Germline V CDR1 and CDR2: MNHEY, SMNVEV (reference sequence). CDR3 region: CASSLWPQSSYEQYF. Written as DNA, the CDR3 is TGTGCCAGCAGTTTATGGCCACAGAGCTCCTACGAGCAGTACTTC.